The 24 T cell receptor beta chains below were found in one sample sequenced in a study of T-cell reconstitution after alpha-beta-depleted transplantation in children. TCRbeta library preparation incorporated unique molecular identifiers. TCRdb reprocessed the PCR reads via MiXCR and lists one record per CDR3 protein. The repertoire holds over 200,000 distinct CDR3 sequences, approximately 9.5% seen once, with 5.5% to 8% in the top ten. The sequences come from PBMCs from the stem cell graft donor, collected from the stem cell graft. These receptors were obtained from a human donor who donated a stem cell graft to a child with acute lymphoblastic leukemia.

The V and J genes are TRBV14 and TRBJ1-2, with D maybe TRBD1 (5 bases). Germline assignment: CDR1 SGHDN and CDR2 FVKESK. The V and J ends lost 1 base and 7 bases respectively, with 13 bases between them. The CDR3 spans 14 residues. The CDR3 region has the DNA TGTGCCAGCAGCCAAGGGGGGTACCACGGTGGCTACACCTTC. This translates into CASSQGGYHGGYTF.

The chain recombines TRBV28 with TRBJ2-7; D unresolved. The V gene lost 7 bases and the J gene lost 4 bases, with 14 bases spanning the gap. Germline CDR1 reads MDHEN; CDR2 reads SYDVKM. The CDR3 extends over 13 amino acids. This CDR3 reads CASKSHNGYEQYF. DNA of the CDR3: TGTGCCAGCAAGTCGCACAACGGGTACGAGCAGTACTTC.

The table lists this clonotype with a few counts. V usage is TRBV7-2 and J usage is TRBJ2-1; 11 positions agree with TRBD2. The CDR3 extends over 15 amino acids. V gave up 11 bases and J gave up 0 bases; unmatched junction bases: 6. The germline V gene encodes CDR1 SGHTA and CDR2 FQGNSA. The CDR3 loop is CASGLAASSYNEQFF. CDR3 bases: TGTGCCTCGGGACTAGCGGCCAGCTCCTACAATGAGCAGTTCTTC.

The chain has TRBV12-3 or TRBV12-4 and TRBJ1-2; 9 nucleotides line up with TRBD1. This CDR3 has 16 amino acids. Unmatched junction bases numbered 10, after V lost 5 bases and J lost 3 bases. This chain's CDR3 is CASSPYRGPVDYGYTF. The CDR3, as DNA: TGTGCCAGCAGTCCGTACAGGGGGCCGGTGGACTATGGCTACACCTTC.

The chain's CDR3 is CSVEAGGVIWNEQFF. The CDR3 DNA sequence: TGCAGCGTTGAAGCAGGGGGCGTTATATGGAATGAGCAGTTCTTC. The rearrangement joins TRBV29-1 to TRBJ2-1; 8 positions match TRBD1. The trim removed 1 base at V and 7 bases at J, leaving 9 bases unmatched. The CDR3 is 15 amino acids. Germline lookup yields CDR1 SQVTM and CDR2 ANQGSEA.

The sample holds a few counts of this clonotype. V gene TRBV4-1 combines with J gene TRBJ2-7, with unresolved D. V shed 0 bases and J shed 0 bases, with 9 bases lying between them. Germline loops: CDR1 MGHRA, CDR2 YSYEKL. The CDR3 is made up of 15 amino acids. CDR3 region: CASSQESGPSYEQYF. CDR3 bases: TGCGCCAGCAGCCAAGAATCGGGCCCCTCCTACGAGCAGTACTTC.

V and J are TRBV19 and TRBJ1-5, with D possibly matching TRBD1 (5 bases). V shed 0 bases and J shed 4 bases, with 16 bases lying between them. The V gene's germline CDR1 is LNHDA and CDR2 SQIVND (reference sequence). This CDR3 comprises 17 residues. CDR3 sequence (DNA): TGTGCCAGTAGTATAGATATGTGGGGCCGGGGAAATCAGCCCCAGCATTTT. Translating it yields CASSIDMWGRGNQPQHF.

This clonotype was found a few times. The chain employs TRBV2 and TRBJ2-5; 10 bases agree with TRBD1. Unmatched junction bases numbered 8, after V lost 5 bases and J lost 5 bases. This CDR3 has 15 amino acids. Germline V lookup: CDR1 SNHLY, CDR2 FYNNEI. The CDR3 sequence is CASSMPGQGTETQYF. CDR3 coding DNA: TGTGCCAGCAGTATGCCGGGACAGGGGACGGAGACCCAGTACTTC.

The gene calls are TRBV4-1 and TRBJ2-7, with TRBD2 identical over 7 bases. In germline, CDR1 is MGHRA, CDR2 YSYEKL. The CDR3 contains 16 residues. V lost 5 bases and J lost 2; bases outside the gene matches: 12. The CDR3 is CASSYGEGAPTYEQYF. The CDR3 DNA reads TGCGCCAGCAGCTATGGGGAGGGAGCCCCAACCTACGAGCAGTACTTC.

The chain has TRBV6-5 and TRBJ1-1; 9 bases agree with TRBD1. CDR1 and CDR2 from the germline V gene are MNHEY and SVGAGI. Unmatched junction bases numbered 8, after V lost 6 bases and J lost 0 bases. The CDR3 has 16 residues. CDR3 in DNA: TGTGCCAGCAGAAAGGACAGGGGTCCCATGAACACTGAAGCTTTCTTT. It codes for CASRKDRGPMNTEAFF.

This clonotype was counted at least ten times. V and J are TRBV29-1 and TRBJ2-5; 10 positions agree with TRBD1. V shed 4 bases, J shed 5 bases, and the junction held 7 bases outside the gene matches. The V gene's germline CDR1 is SQVTM and CDR2 ANQGSEA. This CDR3 contains 14 residues. The CDR3: CSVGRDRGSETQYF. The CDR3 DNA follows: TGCAGCGTTGGCCGGGACAGGGGTTCTGAGACCCAGTACTTC.

This clonotype was counted at least ten times. The V call is TRBV25-1, the J call TRBJ2-3, with a tentative D call TRBD2 (5 bases). Trimming stripped 4 bases from V and 0 bases from J, with 8 bases between. The CDR3 length is 14 residues. Germline V lookup: CDR1 MGHDK, CDR2 SYGVNS. CDR3 DNA sequence: TGTGCCAGCAGTGGGCGGACTAGCACAGATACGCAGTATTTT. Amino acid sequence: CASSGRTSTDTQYF. Combining the CDR3 with reference TRBV25-1 and TRBJ2-3 gives the whole variable domain EADIYQTPRYLVIGTGKKITLECSQTMGHDKMYWYQQDPGMELHLIHYSYGVNSTEKGDLSSESTVSRIRTEHFPLTLESARPSHTSQYLCASSGRTSTDTQYFGPGTRLTVL.

This clonotype has at least ten counts. J is TRBJ1-1 and V is TRBV29-1; D may be TRBD1 (5 bases). Germline V CDR1 and CDR2: SQVTM, ANQGSEA. With 6 bases removed from V and 8 bases from J, the gap between germline ends came to 10 bases. This CDR3 has 10 residues. The CDR3 here is CSVGTQEAFF. The CDR3 nucleotides are TGCAGCGTAGGGACGCAAGAAGCTTTCTTT.

This clonotype has a handful of counts. The CDR3 DNA follows: TGCAGTGCTAGGGACACCTACGGAGAGACCCAGTACTTC. It specifies CSARDTYGETQYF. This chain connects TRBV20-1 to TRBJ2-5, with a weak D call TRBD1 (5 bases). The V end was cut by 3 bases, the J end by 4 bases, with 12 bases between. CDR1 is DFQATT and CDR2 is SNEGSKA in the germline V gene (reference sequence). The CDR3 extends over 13 amino acids.

J is TRBJ2-7 and V is TRBV12-3 or TRBV12-4, with D tentatively TRBD2 (7 bases). Trimming stripped 7 bases from V and 3 bases from J, with 16 bases between. The CDR3 length is 14 residues. The CDR3 DNA follows: TGTGCCAGCAATCCCAGCGGGACATTCTACGAGCAGTACTTC. Amino acid sequence: CASNPSGTFYEQYF.

This clonotype has more than one count but fewer than ten. The rearrangement links TRBV12-3 or TRBV12-4 to TRBJ2-5, with 7 nucleotides matching TRBD2. After removal of 4 bases from V and 1 base from J, the junction contained 3 bases not matched to a gene. This CDR3 spans 14 amino acids. The CDR3, as DNA: TGTGCCAGCAGTTGGGGGGGTATCCAAGAGACCCAGTACTTC. Amino acid sequence: CASSWGGIQETQYF.

This chain connects TRBV2 to TRBJ1-1, with 10 bases that match TRBD1. CDR1 SNHLY and CDR2 FYNNEI come from the germline V gene. Unmatched junction bases numbered 4, after V lost 8 bases and J lost 1 base. This CDR3 spans 14 amino acids. CDR3 in amino acids: CASRDRGPNTEAFF. The CDR3 nucleotides read TGTGCCAGCCGAGACAGGGGGCCGAACACTGAAGCTTTCTTT.

This CDR3 reads CASSYKIGQADYF. The CDR3 nucleotides are TGTGCCAGCAGTTACAAGATCGGGCAGGCGGATTACTTC. The chain is built from TRBV6-5 and TRBJ2-7; no clear D gene. Germline V gene sequence: CDR1 MNHEY, CDR2 SVGAGI. The V gene lost 2 bases and the J gene lost 13 bases, with 18 bases spanning the gap. The CDR3 sequence is 13 residues long.

This clonotype has just a few counts. The rearrangement uses TRBV16 and TRBJ1-1, with TRBD1 matching 9 bases. The CDR3 consists of 14 residues. From germline, CDR1 is KGHSY and CDR2 FQNENV. The V segment lost 4 bases and the J segment 3 bases; nucleotides outside the gene matches: 3. CDR3 in DNA: TGTGCCAGCAGCCGGGACAGGGTTCACACTGAAGCTTTCTTT. Amino acid sequence: CASSRDRVHTEAFF.

Many counts were recorded for this clonotype. The rearrangement links TRBV12-3 or TRBV12-4 to TRBJ1-1; the D gene is possibly TRBD1 (5 bases). Trimming took off 7 bases at V and 3 bases at J, with 12 bases between the two ends. The CDR3 length is 13 residues. CDR3 in amino acids: CASTGTGYTEAFF. CDR3 sequence (DNA): TGTGCCAGCACCGGAACAGGATACACTGAAGCTTTCTTT.

This clonotype was picked up a small number of times. V is TRBV12-3 or TRBV12-4 and J is TRBJ1-2; no definite D call. The CDR3 loop spans 13 amino acids. With 3 bases removed from V and 3 bases from J, the gap between germline ends came to 8 bases. The chain's CDR3 is CASSFGEDYGYTF. The CDR3 nucleotides are TGTGCCAGCAGTTTTGGGGAAGACTATGGCTACACCTTC.

Only a few counts were recorded for this clonotype. V gene TRBV24-1 combines with J gene TRBJ2-1; the match to TRBD1 covers 8 bases. V shed 4 bases, J shed 4 bases, and the junction held 14 bases outside the gene matches. Germline loops: CDR1 KGHDR, CDR2 SFDVKD. The CDR3 runs 18 residues. The CDR3, as DNA: TGTGCCACCAGTGACCCCCGCGGACAGGGTCAAGGTTACAATGAGCAGTTCTTC. Translating gives CATSDPRGQGQGYNEQFF.

This clonotype was picked up many times. The gene calls are TRBV5-1 and TRBJ1-1, with 10 bases that match TRBD1. The V and J ends lost 0 bases and 4 bases, in that order; junction bases with no gene match: 0. This CDR3 is built from 14 residues. Per germline, CDR1 SGHRS and CDR2 YFSETQ. The CDR3 DNA reads as TGCGCCAGCAGCTTGGGGGACAGGGGCACTGAAGCTTTCTTT. This codes for CASSLGDRGTEAFF.

There are a few counts of this clonotype. One end of the junction fails to match germline, which may point to a read error. The V gene is TRBV5-1, the J gene TRBJ1-6; 11 bases are a match to TRBD1. The CDR3 is 15 amino acids. Germline values: CDR1 SGHRS, CDR2 YFSETQ. In nucleotides, the CDR3 is TGCGCCACCAGCTCGGGACAGGGGGTTGATTCACCCCTCCACTTT. Translation: CATSSGQGVDSPLHF.